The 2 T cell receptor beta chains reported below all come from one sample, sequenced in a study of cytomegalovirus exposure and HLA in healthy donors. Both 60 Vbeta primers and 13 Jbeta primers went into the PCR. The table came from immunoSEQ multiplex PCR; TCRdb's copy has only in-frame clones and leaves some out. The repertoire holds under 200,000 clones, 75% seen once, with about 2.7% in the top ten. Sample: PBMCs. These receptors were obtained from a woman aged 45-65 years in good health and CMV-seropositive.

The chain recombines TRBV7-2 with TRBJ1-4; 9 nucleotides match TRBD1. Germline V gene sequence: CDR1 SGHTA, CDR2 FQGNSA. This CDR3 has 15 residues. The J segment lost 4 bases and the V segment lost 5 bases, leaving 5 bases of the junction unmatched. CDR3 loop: CASSKPGQGNEKLFF. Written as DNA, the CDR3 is TGTGCCAGCAGCAAACCGGGACAGGGTAATGAAAAACTGTTTTTT.

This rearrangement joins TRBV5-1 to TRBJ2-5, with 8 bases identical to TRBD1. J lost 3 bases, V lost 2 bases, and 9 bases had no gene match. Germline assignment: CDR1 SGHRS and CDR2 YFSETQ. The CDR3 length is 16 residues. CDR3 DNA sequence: TGCGCCAGCAGCTTACTCTGGACAGGGTCCAAAGAGACCCAGTACTTC. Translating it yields CASSLLWTGSKETQYF.